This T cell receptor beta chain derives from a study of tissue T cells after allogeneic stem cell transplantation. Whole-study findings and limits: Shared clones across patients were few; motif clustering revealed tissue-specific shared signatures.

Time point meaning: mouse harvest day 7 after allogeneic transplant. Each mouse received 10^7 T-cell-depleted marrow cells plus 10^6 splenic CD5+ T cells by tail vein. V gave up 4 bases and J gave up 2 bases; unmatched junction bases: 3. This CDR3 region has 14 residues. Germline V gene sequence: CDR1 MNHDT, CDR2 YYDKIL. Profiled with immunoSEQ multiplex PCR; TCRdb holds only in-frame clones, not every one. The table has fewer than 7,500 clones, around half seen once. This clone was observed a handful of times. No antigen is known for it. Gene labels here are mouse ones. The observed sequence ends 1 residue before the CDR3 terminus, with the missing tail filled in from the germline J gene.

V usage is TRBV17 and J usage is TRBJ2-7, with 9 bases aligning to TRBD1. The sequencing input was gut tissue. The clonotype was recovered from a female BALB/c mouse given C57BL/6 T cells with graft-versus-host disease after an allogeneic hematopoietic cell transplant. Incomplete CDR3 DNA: TGTGCTAGCAGTATCGGGACAGGGCCCTATGAACAGTAC. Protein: CASSIGTGPYEQY. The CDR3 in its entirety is CASSIGTGPYEQYF.